The rows below give T cell receptor beta chains drawn from one sample of a study of OX40 agonist ivuxolimab in advanced cancers. Assay: immunoSEQ multiplex PCR; the TCRdb copy retains only in-frame clones and omits some. Of around 62,000 clones in the sample, approximately 89% were seen once. The starting material was CD4+ or CD8+ T cells sorted from blood, obtained in a trial of the OX40 agonist ivuxolimab. These receptors were obtained from an adult with an advanced solid tumor such as melanoma, head and neck, liver or kidney cancer. Each CDR3 is given without its conserved first and last residue. The order of the fields is CDR3 protein, V gene, D gene. A D gene is named only where the DNA matches it firmly.

ASSPDMSARADGYT,TRBV18,.
ASSLGQGNSGNTIY,TRBV5-6,TRBD1
ASSPSWQGYEQY,TRBV7-2,.
ASSSQPGELF,TRBV7-9,.
ASSRSGGFNEQF,TRBV4-2,TRBD1
AISEGQRNEKLF,TRBV10-3,.
ASSLGSDGLNEQF,TRBV7-2,.
ASSLDGESRGYT,TRBV7-2,.
ASSPSDYEQY,TRBV7-9,.
ASSFAGANQPQH,TRBV28,.
ASSLAGAAKETQY,TRBV5-1,.
ASSLVAGADTQY,TRBV7-9,TRBD2
ASSQDPQGTGNTIY,TRBV4-3,.
ASRPGQIDTQY,TRBV6-5,.
ASSSLQSEKLF,TRBV5-1,.
ASISGGRGYGYT,TRBV6-5,TRBD1
ASSTSGTAQETQY,TRBV19,TRBD1
ASSPSRSYEQY,TRBV2,.
ASSARDSNYGYT,TRBV7-2,TRBD1
ASNANQETQY,TRBV5-4,.
ASSPGQTNGYT,TRBV18,TRBD1
ASSSLLGYNEQF,TRBV7-2,.
ASSRGDTEAF,TRBV5-1,.
ASSLGQEGTGELF,TRBV5-1,.
ASSDGREYPGPLEQY,TRBV6-4,.
ASSESGGLAAPGGQF,TRBV6-1,TRBD2
ASSLSLSKTQY,TRBV27,.
ASSLLQGIHGYT,TRBV28,.
AISAPRARDTQY,TRBV10-3,.
ASSVGGRSSYNEQF,TRBV9,.
AISEGGGETQY,TRBV10-3,.
ASSPPNRRTSGSRADTQY,TRBV18,TRBD2
AWSYLQRSTDTQY,TRBV30,.
ASSSRTGGDEQF,TRBV5-1,TRBD1
ASSLRGGSNQPQH,TRBV5-6,.
ASSLGLDETQY,TRBV5-1,.
SGSLTGFTDTQY,TRBV29-1,.
ASSPERSGNTIY,TRBV7-9,.
ASSKIPPRGGWNTEAF,TRBV21-1,.
AISVRGGEKLF,TRBV10-3,.
ASSYSRSSYEQY,TRBV7-2,.
ASSPVLQLTDTQY,TRBV18,.
ASLPGQGAFGNQPQH,TRBV28,TRBD1
ASSPGLAEEQF,TRBV5-8,TRBD2
ASSRPTSGTPSDTQY,TRBV13,.
ASSLNRGANTGELF,TRBV7-3,.
AISDLARAHMNTEAF,TRBV10-3,.
ASSILNTGLDYGYT,TRBV19,.
ASSQDLGETQY,TRBV14,.
ASSSRDGGTDTQY,TRBV5-4,.